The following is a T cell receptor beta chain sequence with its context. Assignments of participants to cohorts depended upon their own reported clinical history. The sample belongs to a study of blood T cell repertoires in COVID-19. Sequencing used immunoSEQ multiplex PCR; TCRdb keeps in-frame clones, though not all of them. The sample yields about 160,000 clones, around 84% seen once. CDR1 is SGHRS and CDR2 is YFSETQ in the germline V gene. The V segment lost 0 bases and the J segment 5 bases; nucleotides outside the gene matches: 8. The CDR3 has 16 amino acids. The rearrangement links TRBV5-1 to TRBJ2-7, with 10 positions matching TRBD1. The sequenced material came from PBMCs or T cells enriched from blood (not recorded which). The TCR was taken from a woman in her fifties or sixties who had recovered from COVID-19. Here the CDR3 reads CASSLGYRDRGHEQYF. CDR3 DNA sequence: TGCGCCAGCAGCTTGGGCTACCGGGACAGGGGCCACGAGCAGTACTTC.